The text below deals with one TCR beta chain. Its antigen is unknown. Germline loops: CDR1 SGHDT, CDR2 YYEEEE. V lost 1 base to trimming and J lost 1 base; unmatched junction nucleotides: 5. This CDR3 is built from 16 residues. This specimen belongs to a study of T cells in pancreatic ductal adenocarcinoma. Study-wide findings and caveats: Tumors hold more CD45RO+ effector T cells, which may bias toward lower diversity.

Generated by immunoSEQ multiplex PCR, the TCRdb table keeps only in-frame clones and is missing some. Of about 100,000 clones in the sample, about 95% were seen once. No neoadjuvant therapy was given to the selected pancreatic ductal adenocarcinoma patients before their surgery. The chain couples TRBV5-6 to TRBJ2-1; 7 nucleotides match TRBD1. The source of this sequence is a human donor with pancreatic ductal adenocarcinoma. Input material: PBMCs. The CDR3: CASSLRRDSSYNEQFF. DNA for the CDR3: TGTGCCAGCAGCTTGCGCCGGGACAGTTCCTACAATGAGCAGTTCTTC.